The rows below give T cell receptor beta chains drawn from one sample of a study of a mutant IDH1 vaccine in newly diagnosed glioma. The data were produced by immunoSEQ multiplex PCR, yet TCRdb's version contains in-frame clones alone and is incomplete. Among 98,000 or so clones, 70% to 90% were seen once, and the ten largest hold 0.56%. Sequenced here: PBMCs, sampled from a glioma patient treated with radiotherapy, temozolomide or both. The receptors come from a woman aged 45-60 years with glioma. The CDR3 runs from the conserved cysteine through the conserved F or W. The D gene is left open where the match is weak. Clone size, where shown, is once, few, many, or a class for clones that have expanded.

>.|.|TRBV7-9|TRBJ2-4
TGTGCCAGCAGCTTAGATCAGGGAGCCAAAAACATTCAGTACTTC
CASSLDQGAKNIQYF
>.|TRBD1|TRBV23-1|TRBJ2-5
TGCGCCAGCAGTCAAAAGGACAGGCCCCTCCAAGAGACCCAGTACTTC
CASSQKDRPLQETQYF
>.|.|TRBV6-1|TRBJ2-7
TGTGCCAGCAGTGCCGGGGGAGCCTACGGGGAGCAGTACTTC
CASSAGGAYGEQYF
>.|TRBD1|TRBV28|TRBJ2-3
TGTGCCAGCAGTTTTGTGGTGTGGGGGACAGGGGCCGGGCGACAGGGCACAGATACGCAGTATTTT
CASSFVVWGTGAGRQGTDTQYF
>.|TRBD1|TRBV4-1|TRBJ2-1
TGCGCCAGCAGCCACGGACAGGGGGCGCGGAATGAGCAGTTCTTC
CASSHGQGARNEQFF
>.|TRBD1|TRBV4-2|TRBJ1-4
TGTGCCAGCAGCCAAGGGACAGGGAGGAATGAAAAACTGTTTTTT
CASSQGTGRNEKLFF
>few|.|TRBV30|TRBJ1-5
TGTGCCTGGAGTGTACTGTCAGGGCGCAATCAGCCCCAGCATTTT
CAWSVLSGRNQPQHF
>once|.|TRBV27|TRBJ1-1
TGTGCCAGCACCCCCGTGGGACAAACGAACACTGAAGCTTTCTTT
CASTPVGQTNTEAFF
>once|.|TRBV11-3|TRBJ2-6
TGTGCCAGCAGCCCCGGGACGGGCTCTGGGGCCAACGTCCTGACTTTC
CASSPGTGSGANVLTF
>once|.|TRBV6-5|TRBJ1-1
TGTGCCAGCATAAAAGGCCTGGACACTGAAGCTTTCTTT
CASIKGLDTEAFF
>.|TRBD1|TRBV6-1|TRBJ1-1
TGTGCCAGCAGTATACCAGGGGGGGAGACTTTCTTT
CASSIPGGETFF
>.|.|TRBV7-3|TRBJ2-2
TGTGCCAGCAGCTTGAGTCCGTGGGGCACCGGGGAGCTGTTTTTT
CASSLSPWGTGELFF
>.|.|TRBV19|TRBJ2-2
TGTGCCAGTAGGGATGGGACGTTGAACACCGGGGAGCTGTTTTTT
CASRDGTLNTGELFF
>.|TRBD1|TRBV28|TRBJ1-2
TGTGCCAGCAGTTACGCCGACAGGGTGGCCTATGGCTACACCTTC
CASSYADRVAYGYTF
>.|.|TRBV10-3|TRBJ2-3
TGTGCCATCAGTGGAGGGGGAGACAGGTCCACAGATACGCAGTATTTT
CAISGGGDRSTDTQYF
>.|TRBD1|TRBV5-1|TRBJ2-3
TGCGCCAGCAGACAGGGGAGCACAGATACGCAGTATTTT
CASRQGSTDTQYF
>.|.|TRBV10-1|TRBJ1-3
TGCGCCAGCATCGACAGTCCTATCTCTGGAAACACCATATATTTT
CASIDSPISGNTIYF
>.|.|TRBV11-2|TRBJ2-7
TGTGCCAGCAGCTTAAGCGGGCGTGGGGCCGAGCAGTACTTC
CASSLSGRGAEQYF
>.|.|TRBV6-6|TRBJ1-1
TGTGCCAACGTACTCGCGGGACAAAAGAACACTGAAGCTTTCTTT
CANVLAGQKNTEAFF
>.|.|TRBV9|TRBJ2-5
TGTGCCAGCAGCGTAGGGGCAGGGGCATACCAAGAGACCCAGTACTTC
CASSVGAGAYQETQYF
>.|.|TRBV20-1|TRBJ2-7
TGCAGTGCTTATAGCGATTACGAGCAGTACTTC
CSAYSDYEQYF
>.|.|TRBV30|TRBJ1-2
TGTGCCTGGAGTGTATTAGGGGACGGTGGCTACACCTTC
CAWSVLGDGGYTF
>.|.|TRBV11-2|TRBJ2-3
TGTGCCCTTTCAACGGGCACAGGAACGGATACAGATACGCAGTATTTT
CALSTGTGTDTDTQYF